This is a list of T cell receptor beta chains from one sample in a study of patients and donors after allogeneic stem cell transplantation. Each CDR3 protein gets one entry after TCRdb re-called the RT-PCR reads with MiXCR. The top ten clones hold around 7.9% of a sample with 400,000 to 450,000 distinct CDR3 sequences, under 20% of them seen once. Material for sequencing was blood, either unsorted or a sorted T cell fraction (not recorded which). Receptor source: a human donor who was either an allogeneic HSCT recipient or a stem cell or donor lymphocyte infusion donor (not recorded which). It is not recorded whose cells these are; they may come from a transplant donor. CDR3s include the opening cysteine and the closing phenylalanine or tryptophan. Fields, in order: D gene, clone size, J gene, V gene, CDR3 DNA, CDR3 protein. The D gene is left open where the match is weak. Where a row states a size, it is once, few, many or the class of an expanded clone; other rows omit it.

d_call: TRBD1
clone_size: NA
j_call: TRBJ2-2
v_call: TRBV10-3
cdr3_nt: TGTGCCATCAGGGGACAGGGGGCTGGGAGCACCGGGGAGCTGTTTTTT
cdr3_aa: CAIRGQGAGSTGELFF

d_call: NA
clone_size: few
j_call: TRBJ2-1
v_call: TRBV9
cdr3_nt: TGTGCCAGCAGCGTAGGGGGGATAAATGAGCAGTTCTTC
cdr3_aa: CASSVGGINEQFF

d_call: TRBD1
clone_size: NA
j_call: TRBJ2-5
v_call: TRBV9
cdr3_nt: TGTGCCAGCTTAAGGACAGGGCGAATCCAAGAGACCCAGTACTTC
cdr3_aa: CASLRTGRIQETQYF

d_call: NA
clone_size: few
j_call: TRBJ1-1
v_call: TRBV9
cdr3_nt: TGTGCCAGCAGCGTAGCACCGGGGGGGAGAAACACTGAAGCTTTCTTT
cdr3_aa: CASSVAPGGRNTEAFF

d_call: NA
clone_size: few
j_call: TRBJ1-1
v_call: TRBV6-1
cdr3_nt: TGTGCCAGCAGTGGAGCTTCTCGGACGGTTGAAGCTTTCTTT
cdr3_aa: CASSGASRTVEAFF

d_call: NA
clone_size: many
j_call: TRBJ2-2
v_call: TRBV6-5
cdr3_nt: TGTGCCAGCAGTTTAACCCCTGACAGAACCACCGGGGAGCTGTTTTTT
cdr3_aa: CASSLTPDRTTGELFF

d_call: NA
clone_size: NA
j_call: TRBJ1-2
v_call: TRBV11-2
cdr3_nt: TGTGCCAGCAGCTTAGATCAACGGGTACTCGGGCATGGCTACACCTTC
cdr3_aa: CASSLDQRVLGHGYTF

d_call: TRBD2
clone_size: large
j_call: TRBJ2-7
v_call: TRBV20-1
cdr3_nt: TGCAGTGGGAGGCCGGGACTAGCCAGCGAGCAGTACTTC
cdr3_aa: CSGRPGLASEQYF

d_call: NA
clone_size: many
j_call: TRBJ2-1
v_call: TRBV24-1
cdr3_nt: TGTGCCACCAGTGATCCCGCCACGGGAGCGGGCTCCTACAATGAGCAGTTCTTC
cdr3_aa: CATSDPATGAGSYNEQFF

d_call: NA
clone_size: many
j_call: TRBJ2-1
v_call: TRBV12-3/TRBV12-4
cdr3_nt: TGTGCCAGCAGCCTCGTTCGGCAGACCAATGAGCAGTTCTTC
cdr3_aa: CASSLVRQTNEQFF

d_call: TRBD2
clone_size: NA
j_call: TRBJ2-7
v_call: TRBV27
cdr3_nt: TGTGCCAGCAGGACAACCACGGGGGGGTACGAGCAGTACTTC
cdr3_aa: CASRTTTGGYEQYF

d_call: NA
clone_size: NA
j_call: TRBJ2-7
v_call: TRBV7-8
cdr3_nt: TGTGCCAGCAGCTTAGTAGAACTAGGCTACGAGCAGTACTTC
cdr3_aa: CASSLVELGYEQYF

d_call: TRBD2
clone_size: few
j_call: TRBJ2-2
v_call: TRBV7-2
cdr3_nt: TGTGCCAGCAGCTTACGACTAGCGGGGGGGCAGACCGGGGAGCTGTTTTTT
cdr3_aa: CASSLRLAGGQTGELFF

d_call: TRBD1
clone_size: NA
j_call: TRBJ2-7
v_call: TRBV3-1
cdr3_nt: TGTGCCAGCAGCCAAGGGGACAGAGCCTACGAGCAGTACTTC
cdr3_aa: CASSQGDRAYEQYF

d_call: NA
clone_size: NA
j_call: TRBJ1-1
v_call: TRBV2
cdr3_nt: TGTGCCAGCAGTGGGGAAGGTACGATGAACACTGAAGCTTTCTTT
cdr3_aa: CASSGEGTMNTEAFF

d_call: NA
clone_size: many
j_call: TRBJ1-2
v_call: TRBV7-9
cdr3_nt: TGTGCCAGCAGCTTAGGGGTAGGATATGGCTACACCTTC
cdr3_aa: CASSLGVGYGYTF

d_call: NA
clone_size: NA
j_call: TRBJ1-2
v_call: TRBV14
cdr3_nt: TGTGCCAGCAGCCAAGATGGAAGGGGTAATGGCTACACCTTC
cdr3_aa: CASSQDGRGNGYTF

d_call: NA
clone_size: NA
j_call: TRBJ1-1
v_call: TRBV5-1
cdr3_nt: TGCGCCAGCAGCTTGCCTGGGCCGGGGCCGGAGACTGAAGCTTTCTTT
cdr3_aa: CASSLPGPGPETEAFF

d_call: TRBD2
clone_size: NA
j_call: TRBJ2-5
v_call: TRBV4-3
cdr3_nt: TGCGCCAGCAGCCAAGAGGGACTAGCGGGGGGGCAGCCCTCCAAAGAGACCCAGTACTTC
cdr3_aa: CASSQEGLAGGQPSKETQYF

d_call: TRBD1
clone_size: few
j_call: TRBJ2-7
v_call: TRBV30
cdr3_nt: TGTGCCTGGGGAAACGGACAGGGGGCCGACGAGCAGTACTTC
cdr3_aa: CAWGNGQGADEQYF

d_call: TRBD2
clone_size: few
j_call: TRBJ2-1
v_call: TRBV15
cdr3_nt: TGTGCCACCAGCAGAGATAGGGGGACTAGCAGGAACAATGAGCAGTTCTTC
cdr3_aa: CATSRDRGTSRNNEQFF

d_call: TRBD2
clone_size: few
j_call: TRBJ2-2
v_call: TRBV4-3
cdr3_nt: TGCGCCAGCAGCCAAGATTGGGGGGGCACCGGGGAGCTGTTTTTT
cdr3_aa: CASSQDWGGTGELFF

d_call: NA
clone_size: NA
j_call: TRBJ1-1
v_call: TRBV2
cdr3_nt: TGTGCCAGCCCCTCAGGTGACACTGAAGCTTTCTTT
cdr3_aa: CASPSGDTEAFF

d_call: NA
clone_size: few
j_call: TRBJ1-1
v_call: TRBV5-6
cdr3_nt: TGTGCCAGCAGCAGAGGACGGCTGGACGGGAACACTGAAGCTTTCTTT
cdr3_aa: CASSRGRLDGNTEAFF

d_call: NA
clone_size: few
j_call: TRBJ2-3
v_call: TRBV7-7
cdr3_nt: TGTGCTAGCAGCTTAGGGGTGATGGGGGTCGACACAGATACGCAGTATTTT
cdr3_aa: CASSLGVMGVDTDTQYF

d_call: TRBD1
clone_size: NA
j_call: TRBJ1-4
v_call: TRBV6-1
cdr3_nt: TGTGCCATAGGGGGACAGCGGCATGAAAAACTGTTTTTT
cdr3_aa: CAIGGQRHEKLFF

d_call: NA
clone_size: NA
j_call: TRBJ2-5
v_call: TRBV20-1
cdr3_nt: TGCAGTGCTCAACCGGACCTGGGGGAGACCCAGTACTTC
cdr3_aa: CSAQPDLGETQYF

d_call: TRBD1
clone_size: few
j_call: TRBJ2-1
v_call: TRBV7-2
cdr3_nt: TGTGCCAGCAGACCCGACAGGGCGGGCGAGCAGTTCTTC
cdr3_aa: CASRPDRAGEQFF

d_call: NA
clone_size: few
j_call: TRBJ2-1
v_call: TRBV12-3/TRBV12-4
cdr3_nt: TGTACCAGCAGTTTCCGATCCCGGGCGGGCAATGAGCAGTTCTTC
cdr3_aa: CTSSFRSRAGNEQFF